This T cell receptor (beta chain) was captured by sequencing in a study of blood T cell repertoires in COVID-19. Study processing details: Amplifying reference gene primers gave estimates of nucleated cell counts. Profiled with immunoSEQ multiplex PCR; TCRdb holds only in-frame clones, not every one. The DNA gave D and trimming, while V, J and clone size come from that table. The repertoire holds 250,000 to 350,000 clones, roughly 88% seen once, with roughly 4.3% in the top ten. This CDR3 contains 14 residues. V lost 4 bases, J lost 3 bases, and 13 bases lay in between. Germline CDR1 MNHEY, CDR2 SMNVEV (reference sequence).

This receptor was taken from a woman aged 30 to 39 who had recovered from COVID-19. Specimen: PBMCs or T cells enriched from blood (not recorded which). The chain links TRBV27 to TRBJ2-7, with a possible D match to TRBD2 (5 bases). Here the CDR3 reads CASSSHGEDYEQYF. In DNA form, the CDR3 reads TGTGCCAGCAGTTCACACGGGGAAGACTACGAGCAGTACTTC.